This T cell receptor beta chain appears in the sequencing data of a study of cytomegalovirus exposure and HLA in healthy donors. The CDR3 sequence is 13 residues long. Germline CDR1 is MNHNY and CDR2 is SVGAGI (reference sequence). V was trimmed by 2 bases and J by 2 bases, leaving 6 bases between them. The PCR was carried out with 60 Vbeta primers and 13 Jbeta primers. The data were produced by immunoSEQ multiplex PCR, yet TCRdb's version contains in-frame clones alone and is incomplete. There are approximately 86,000 clones in the sample; approximately 81% occur only once, and around 7% lies in the top ten.

This rearrangement joins TRBV6-6 to TRBJ1-2; D is unclear. This clonotype was obtained from a man aged 40-50 years in good health and CMV-seropositive. The sequenced sample was PBMCs. In nucleotides, the CDR3 is TGTGCCAGCAGTTACGAGGCGAACTATGGCTACACCTTC. The encoded protein is CASSYEANYGYTF.